The clone carrying this T cell receptor beta chain was seen ten or more times. One end of the junction does not line up with germline, which may come from a read error. These data come from a study of identical twins. This CDR3 has 13 residues. The V gene's germline CDR1 is SEHNR and CDR2 FQNEAQ (reference sequence). TCRdb redid the calling of the 5' RACE reads with MiXCR, one entry per CDR3 protein. The table has some 270,000 distinct CDR3 sequences, about 8.5% seen once. This sample also appeared in a second study, on yellow fever vaccine responses in identical twins.

The chain joins TRBV7-9 to TRBJ2-7; no definite D call. The clonotype comes from a woman in her late teens or twenties in good health. Input material: CD8+ T cells sorted from blood. CDR3 amino acids: CASSLGLSYEQYF. The CDR3 DNA follows: TGTGCCAGCAGTTTAGGCCTATCCTACGAGCAGTACTTC.